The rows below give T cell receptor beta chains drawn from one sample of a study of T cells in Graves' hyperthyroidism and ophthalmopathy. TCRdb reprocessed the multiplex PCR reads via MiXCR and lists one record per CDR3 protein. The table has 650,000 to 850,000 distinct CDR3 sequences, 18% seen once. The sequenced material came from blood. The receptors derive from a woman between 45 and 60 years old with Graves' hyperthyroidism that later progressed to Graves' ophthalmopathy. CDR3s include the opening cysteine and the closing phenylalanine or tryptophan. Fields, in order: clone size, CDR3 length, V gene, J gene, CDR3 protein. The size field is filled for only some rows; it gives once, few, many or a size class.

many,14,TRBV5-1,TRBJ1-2,CASTRTGENYGYTF
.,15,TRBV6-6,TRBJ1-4,CASSYGGQGHEKLFF
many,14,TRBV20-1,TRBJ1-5,CSAVSTGFNQPQHF
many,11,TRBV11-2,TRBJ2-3,CASSSSSTQYF
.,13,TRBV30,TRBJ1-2,CAWSRQLPYGYTF
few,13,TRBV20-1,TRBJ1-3,CSAHTGERNTIYF
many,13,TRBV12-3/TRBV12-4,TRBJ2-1,CASSFGTSVQQFF
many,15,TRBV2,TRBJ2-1,CASSGDRGGGNEQFF
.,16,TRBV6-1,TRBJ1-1,CASSFPPTGLNTEAFF
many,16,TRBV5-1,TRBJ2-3,CASSLEGGASTDTQYF
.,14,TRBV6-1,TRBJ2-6,CASSSISGANVLTF
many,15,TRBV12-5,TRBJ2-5,CASGLRTGQGETQYF
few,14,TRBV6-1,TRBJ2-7,CASSGQGVPYEQYF
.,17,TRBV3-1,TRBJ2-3,CASSLGLAGEDGDTQYF
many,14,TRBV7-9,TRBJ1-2,CASNTRDLDYGYTF
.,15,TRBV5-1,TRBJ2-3,CASRSGTGGAGTQYF
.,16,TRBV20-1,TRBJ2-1,CSARPHEAIAYNEQFF
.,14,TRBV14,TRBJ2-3,CASSPVLSTDTQYF
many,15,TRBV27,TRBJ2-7,CASSAIQGASYEQYF
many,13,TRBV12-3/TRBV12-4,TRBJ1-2,CASRKQGPEGYTF
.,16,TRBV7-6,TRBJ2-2,CASRTRDPTNTGELFF
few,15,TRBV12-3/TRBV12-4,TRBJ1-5,CASSLPDRGNQPQHF
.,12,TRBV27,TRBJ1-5,CASSFPGQPQHF
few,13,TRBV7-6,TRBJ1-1,CASSLGMRAEAFF
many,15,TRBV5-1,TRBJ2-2,CASSMGQANTGELFF
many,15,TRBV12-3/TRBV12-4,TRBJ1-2,CASSLVGTGVLGYTF
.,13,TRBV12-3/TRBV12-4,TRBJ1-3,CASSLRALNTIYF
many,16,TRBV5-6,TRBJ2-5,CASSLVGARGQETQYF
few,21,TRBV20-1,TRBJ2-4,CSVPAVLAGGRRSQAKNIQYF
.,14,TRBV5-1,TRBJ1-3,CASSLDRGKNTIYF
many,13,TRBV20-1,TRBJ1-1,CSARGEKHTEAFF
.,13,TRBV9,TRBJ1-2,CASSGLQDTGGTF
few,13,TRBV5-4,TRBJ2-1,CASSLTSSDEQFF
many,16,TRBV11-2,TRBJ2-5,CASSFGLAGGQETQYF
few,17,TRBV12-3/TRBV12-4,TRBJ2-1,CASSDRQQGGSYNEQFF
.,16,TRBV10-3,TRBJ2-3,CAISEAGTEHTDTQYF
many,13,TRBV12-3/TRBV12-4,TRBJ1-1,CASSETYQIEAFF
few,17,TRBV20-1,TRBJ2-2,CSARVSLAGEGTGELFF
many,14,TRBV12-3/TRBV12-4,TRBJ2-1,CASSLGTGQGEQFF
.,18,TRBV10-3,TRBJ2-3,CAISAPDSTGGLTNTQYF
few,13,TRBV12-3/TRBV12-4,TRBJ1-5,CASSPHRNQPQHF
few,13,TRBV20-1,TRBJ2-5,CSAAQGGQETQYF
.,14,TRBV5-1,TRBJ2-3,CASGDRRGTDTQYF
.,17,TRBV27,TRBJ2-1,CASSLTLGQGLYNEQFF
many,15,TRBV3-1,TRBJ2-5,CASSQDTVEMETQYF
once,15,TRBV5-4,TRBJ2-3,CASSLVLESTDTQYF
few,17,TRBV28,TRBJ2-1,CASSHPYRGASYNEQFF
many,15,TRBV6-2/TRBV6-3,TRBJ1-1,CASSPGQWANTEAFF
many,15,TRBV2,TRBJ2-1,CASSERQGWGNEQFF
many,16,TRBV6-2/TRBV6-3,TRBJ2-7,CASSSPGTGSAYEQYF
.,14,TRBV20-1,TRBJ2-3,CSADAQGVTDTQYF
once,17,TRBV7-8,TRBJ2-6,CASSSQSGSSGANVLTF
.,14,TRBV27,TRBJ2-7,CASSLSYNSYEQYF
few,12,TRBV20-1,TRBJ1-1,CSARTMNTEAFF
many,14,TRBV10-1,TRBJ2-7,CASSERGVTYEQYF
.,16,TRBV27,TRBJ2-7,CASSSRGQPLGYEQYF